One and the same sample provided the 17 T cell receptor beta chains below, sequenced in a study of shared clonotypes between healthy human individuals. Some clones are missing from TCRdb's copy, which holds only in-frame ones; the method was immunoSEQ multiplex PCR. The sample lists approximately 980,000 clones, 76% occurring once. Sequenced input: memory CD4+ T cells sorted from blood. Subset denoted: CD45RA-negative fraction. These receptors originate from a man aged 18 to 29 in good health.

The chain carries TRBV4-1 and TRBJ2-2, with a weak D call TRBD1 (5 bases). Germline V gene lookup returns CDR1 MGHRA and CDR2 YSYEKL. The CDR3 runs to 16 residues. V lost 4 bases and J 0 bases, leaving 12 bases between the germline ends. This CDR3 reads CASSPRTPANTGELFF. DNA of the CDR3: TGCGCCAGCAGCCCACGGACACCCGCGAACACCGGGGAGCTGTTTTTT.

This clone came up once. CDR3 in DNA: TGTGCCAGCAGCGCCACAGGTCAAGAGACCCAGTACTTC. Amino acid sequence: CASSATGQETQYF. J is TRBJ2-5 and V is TRBV9; the D gene is possibly TRBD1 (5 bases). The CDR3 is 13 residues long. V shed 3 bases and J shed 2 bases, with 8 bases lying between them. Per germline, CDR1 SGDLS and CDR2 YYNGEE.

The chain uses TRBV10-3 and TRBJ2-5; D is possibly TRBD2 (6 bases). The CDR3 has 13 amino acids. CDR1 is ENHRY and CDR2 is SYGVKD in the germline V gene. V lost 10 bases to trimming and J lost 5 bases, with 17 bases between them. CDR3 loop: CATSQGGGETQYF. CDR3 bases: TGTGCCACGTCTCAGGGTGGGGGGGAGACCCAGTACTTC.

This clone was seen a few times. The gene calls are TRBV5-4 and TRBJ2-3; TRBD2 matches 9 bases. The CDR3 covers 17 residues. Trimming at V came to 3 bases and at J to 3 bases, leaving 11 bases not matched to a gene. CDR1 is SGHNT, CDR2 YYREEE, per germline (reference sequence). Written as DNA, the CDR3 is TGTGCCAGCAGCTCCGGTTTACTAGCGGGCGGTACAGATACGCAGTATTTT. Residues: CASSSGLLAGGTDTQYF.

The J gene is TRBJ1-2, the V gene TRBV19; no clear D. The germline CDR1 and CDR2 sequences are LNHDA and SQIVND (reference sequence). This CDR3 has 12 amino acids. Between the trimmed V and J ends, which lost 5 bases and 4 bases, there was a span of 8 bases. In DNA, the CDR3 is TGTGCCAGTAGTTCGGGGTTCTATGGCTACACCTTC. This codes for CASSSGFYGYTF. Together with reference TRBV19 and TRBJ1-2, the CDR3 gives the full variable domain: DGGITQSPKYLFRKEGQNVTLSCEQNLNHDAMYWYRQDPGQGLRLIYYSQIVNDFQKGDIAEGYSVSREKKESFPLTVTSAQKNPTAFYLCASSSGFYGYTFGSGTRLTVV.

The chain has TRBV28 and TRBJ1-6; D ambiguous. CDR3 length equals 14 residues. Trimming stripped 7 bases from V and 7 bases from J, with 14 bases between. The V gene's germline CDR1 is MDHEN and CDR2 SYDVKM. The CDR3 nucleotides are TGTGCCAGCACCTTAACCGTGGGGAATTCACCCCTCCACTTT. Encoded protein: CASTLTVGNSPLHF. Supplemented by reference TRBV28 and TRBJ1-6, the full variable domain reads DVKVTQSSRYLVKRTGEKVFLECVQDMDHENMFWYRQDPGLGLRLIYFSYDVKMKEKGDIPEGYSVSREKKERFSLILESASTNQTSMYLCASTLTVGNSPLHFGNGTRLTVT.

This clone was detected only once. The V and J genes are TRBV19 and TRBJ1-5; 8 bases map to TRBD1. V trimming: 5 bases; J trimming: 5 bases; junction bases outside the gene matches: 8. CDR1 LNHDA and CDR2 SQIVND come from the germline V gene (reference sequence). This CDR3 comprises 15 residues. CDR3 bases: TGTGCCAGTAGTTCCTTACAGGGGGGAGATCAGCCCCAGCATTTT. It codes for CASSSLQGGDQPQHF. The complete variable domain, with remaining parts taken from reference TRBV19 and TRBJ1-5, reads DGGITQSPKYLFRKEGQNVTLSCEQNLNHDAMYWYRQDPGQGLRLIYYSQIVNDFQKGDIAEGYSVSREKKESFPLTVTSAQKNPTAFYLCASSSLQGGDQPQHFGDGTRLSIL.

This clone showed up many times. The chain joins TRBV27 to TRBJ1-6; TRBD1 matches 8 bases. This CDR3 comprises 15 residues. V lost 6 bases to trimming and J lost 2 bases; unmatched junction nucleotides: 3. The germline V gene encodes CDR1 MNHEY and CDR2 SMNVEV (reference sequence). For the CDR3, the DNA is TGTGCCAGCAGGACAGGGGTACCCTATAATTCACCCCTCCACTTT. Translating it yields CASRTGVPYNSPLHF.

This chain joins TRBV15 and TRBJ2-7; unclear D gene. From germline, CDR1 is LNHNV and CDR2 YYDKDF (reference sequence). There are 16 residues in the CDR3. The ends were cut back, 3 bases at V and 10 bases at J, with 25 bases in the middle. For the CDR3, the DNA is TGTGCCACCAGCAGGGGTAAGGGCGCAGGTGGAAAAGTACAGTACTTC. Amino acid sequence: CATSRGKGAGGKVQYF.

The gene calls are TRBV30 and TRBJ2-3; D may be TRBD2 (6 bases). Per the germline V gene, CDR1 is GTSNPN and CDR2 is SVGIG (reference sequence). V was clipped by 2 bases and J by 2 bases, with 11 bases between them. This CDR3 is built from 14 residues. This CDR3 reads CAWSSGGYTDTQYF. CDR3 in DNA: TGTGCCTGGAGTTCCGGGGGATACACAGATACGCAGTATTTT.

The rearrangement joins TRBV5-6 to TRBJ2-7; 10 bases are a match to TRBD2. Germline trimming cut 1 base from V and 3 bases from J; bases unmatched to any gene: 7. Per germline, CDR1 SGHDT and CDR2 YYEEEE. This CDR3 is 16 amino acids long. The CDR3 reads CASSLLRTSGYYEQYF. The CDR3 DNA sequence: TGTGCCAGCAGCTTGCTCAGGACTAGCGGATACTACGAGCAGTACTTC.

CDR3 coding DNA: TGTGCCACCAGCCGTCGGGGACAGGGATACAATGAGCAGTTCTTC. Encoded protein: CATSRRGQGYNEQFF. The chain has TRBV15 and TRBJ2-1; 9 nucleotides line up with TRBD1. The CDR3 spans 15 residues. From germline, CDR1 is LNHNV and CDR2 YYDKDF (reference sequence). The V segment lost 5 bases and the J segment 4 bases; nucleotides outside the gene matches: 6.

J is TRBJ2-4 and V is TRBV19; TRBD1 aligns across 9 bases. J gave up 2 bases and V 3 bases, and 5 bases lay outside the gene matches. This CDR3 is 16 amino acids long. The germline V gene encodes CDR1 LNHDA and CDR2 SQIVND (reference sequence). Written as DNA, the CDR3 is TGTGCCAGTAGTATCGGACAGGGGAAAACCAAAAACATTCAGTACTTC. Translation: CASSIGQGKTKNIQYF. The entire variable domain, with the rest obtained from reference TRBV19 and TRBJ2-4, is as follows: DGGITQSPKYLFRKEGQNVTLSCEQNLNHDAMYWYRQDPGQGLRLIYYSQIVNDFQKGDIAEGYSVSREKKESFPLTVTSAQKNPTAFYLCASSIGQGKTKNIQYFGAGTRLSVL.

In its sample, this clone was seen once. The CDR3 spells CASSLGASIRGNNEQFF. The CDR3 DNA reads as TGTGCCAGCAGCTTGGGAGCGTCTATAAGGGGAAACAATGAGCAGTTCTTC. V gene TRBV5-4 combines with J gene TRBJ2-1, with a weak D call TRBD1 (5 bases). The germline V gene has CDR1 SGHNT and CDR2 YYREEE (reference sequence). This CDR3 is built from 17 residues. V lost 0 bases, J lost 5 bases, and 18 bases lay in between.

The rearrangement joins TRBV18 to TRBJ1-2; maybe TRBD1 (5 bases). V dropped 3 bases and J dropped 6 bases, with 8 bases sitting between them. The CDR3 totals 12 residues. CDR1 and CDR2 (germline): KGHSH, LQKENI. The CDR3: CASSPEGNGYTF. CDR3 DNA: TGTGCCAGCTCACCTGAGGGGAATGGCTACACCTTC.

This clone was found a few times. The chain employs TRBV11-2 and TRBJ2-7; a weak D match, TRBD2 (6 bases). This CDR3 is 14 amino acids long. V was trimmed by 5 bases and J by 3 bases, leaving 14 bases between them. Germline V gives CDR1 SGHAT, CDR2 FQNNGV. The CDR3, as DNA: TGTGCCAGCAGCCTCACGGCCGGGAGCTACGAGCAGTACTTC. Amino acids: CASSLTAGSYEQYF.

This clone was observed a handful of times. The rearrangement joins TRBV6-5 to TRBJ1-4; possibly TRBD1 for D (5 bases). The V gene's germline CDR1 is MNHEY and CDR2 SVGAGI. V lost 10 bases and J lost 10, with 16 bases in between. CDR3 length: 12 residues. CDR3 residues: CATRIGDGKLFF. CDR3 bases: TGTGCCACCCGAATCGGGGACGGAAAACTGTTTTTT.